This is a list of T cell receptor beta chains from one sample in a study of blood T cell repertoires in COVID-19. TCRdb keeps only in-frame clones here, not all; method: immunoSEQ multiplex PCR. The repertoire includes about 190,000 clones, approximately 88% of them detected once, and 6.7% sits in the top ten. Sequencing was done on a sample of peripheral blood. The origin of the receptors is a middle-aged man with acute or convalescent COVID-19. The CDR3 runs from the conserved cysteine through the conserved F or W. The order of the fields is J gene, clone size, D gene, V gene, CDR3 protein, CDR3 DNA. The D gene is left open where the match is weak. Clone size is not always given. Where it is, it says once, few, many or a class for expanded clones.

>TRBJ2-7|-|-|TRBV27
CASSLDVRGISYEQYF
TGTGCCAGCAGTTTAGACGTCCGGGGGATATCGTACGAGCAGTACTTC
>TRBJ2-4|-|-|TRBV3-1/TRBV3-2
CASSQVGENIQYF
TGTGCCAGCAGCCAAGTCGGGGAAAACATTCAGTACTTC
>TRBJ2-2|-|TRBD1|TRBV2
CASDGTGGGGELFF
TGTGCCAGCGACGGGACAGGGGGTGGCGGGGAGCTGTTTTTT
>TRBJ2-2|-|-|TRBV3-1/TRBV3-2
CASSQGGQYTGELFF
TGTGCCAGCAGCCAAGGCGGGCAGTACACCGGGGAGCTGTTTTTT
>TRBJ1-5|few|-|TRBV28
CASRPPTGGNQPQHF
TGTGCCAGCAGGCCACCCACCGGGGGCAATCAGCCCCAGCATTTT
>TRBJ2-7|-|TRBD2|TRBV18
CASSTGTNSYEQYF
TGTGCCAGCTCTACCGGGACTAACTCCTACGAGCAGTACTTC
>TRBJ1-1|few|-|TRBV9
CASSVAMGLEAFF
TGTGCCAGCAGCGTAGCAATGGGACTTGAAGCTTTCTTT
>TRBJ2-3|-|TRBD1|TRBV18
CASSPVQGNTDTQYF
TGTGCCAGCTCACCGGTACAGGGGAACACAGATACGCAGTATTTT
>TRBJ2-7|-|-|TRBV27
CASSSGIGEQYF
TGTGCCAGCAGTTCTGGCATTGGCGAGCAGTACTTC
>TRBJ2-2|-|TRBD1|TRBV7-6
CASSLTGGSNTGELFF
TGTGCCAGCAGCCTCACAGGGGGTTCGAACACCGGGGAGCTGTTTTTT
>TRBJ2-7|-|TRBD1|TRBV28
CASSRAGTGGIHEQYF
TGTGCCAGCAGCCGGGCGGGGACAGGGGGCATTCACGAGCAGTACTTC
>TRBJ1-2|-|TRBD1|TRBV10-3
CAISENRGPRLIRGYTF
TGTGCCATCAGTGAGAACAGGGGTCCTCGGTTGATCCGTGGCTACACCTTC
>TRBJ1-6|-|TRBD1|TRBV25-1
CASSLNSGTGPYPLHF
TGTGCCAGCAGTTTAAACAGCGGGACAGGCCCTTATCCCCTCCACTTT
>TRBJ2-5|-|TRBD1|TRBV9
CASSDGTVTQYF
TGTGCCAGCAGCGACGGGACAGTGACCCAGTACTTC
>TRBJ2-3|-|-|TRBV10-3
CAISVGREDTQYF
TGTGCCATCAGTGTGGGCCGGGAAGATACGCAGTATTTT
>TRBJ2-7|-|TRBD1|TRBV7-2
CASSSGTGAFEQYF
TGTGCCAGCAGCTCGGGGACAGGGGCATTCGAGCAGTACTTC
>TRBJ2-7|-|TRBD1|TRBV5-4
CASSSTGVSEQYF
TGTGCCAGCAGCTCGACAGGGGTCAGTGAGCAGTACTTC
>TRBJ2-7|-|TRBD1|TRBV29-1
CSVGTAGYEQYF
TGCAGCGTAGGGACAGCCGGCTACGAGCAGTACTTC
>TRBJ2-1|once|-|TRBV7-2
CASSLAGSSYNEQFF
TGTGCCAGCAGCTTAGCTGGCAGCTCCTACAATGAGCAGTTCTTC
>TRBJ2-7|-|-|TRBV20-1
CSASTRNEQYF
TGCAGTGCTAGTACGAGAAACGAGCAGTACTTC
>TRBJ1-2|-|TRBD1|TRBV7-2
CASSSRTGDGYTF
TGTGCCAGCAGCTCGCGCACAGGGGACGGCTACACCTTC
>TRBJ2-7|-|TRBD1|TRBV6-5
CASRTRGQVSYEQYF
TGTGCCAGCAGGACCCGGGGACAGGTTTCCTACGAGCAGTACTTC
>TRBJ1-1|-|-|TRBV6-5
CASSYTVMNTEAFF
TGTGCCAGCAGTTACACGGTAATGAACACTGAAGCTTTCTTT
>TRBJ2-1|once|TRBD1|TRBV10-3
CAISEYRQGAREQFF
TGTGCCATCAGTGAATATAGACAGGGGGCCCGTGAGCAGTTCTTC
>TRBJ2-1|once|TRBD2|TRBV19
CASSISLAVYNEQFF
TGTGCCAGTAGTATTTCGCTAGCGGTTTACAATGAGCAGTTCTTC
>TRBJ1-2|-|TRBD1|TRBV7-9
CASSLNRGDYGYTF
TGTGCCAGCAGCTTGAACAGGGGGGACTATGGCTACACCTTC
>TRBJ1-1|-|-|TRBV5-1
CASSLHSLTEAFF
TGCGCCAGCAGCTTACACAGCCTCACTGAAGCTTTCTTT
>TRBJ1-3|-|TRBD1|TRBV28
CASSRPDRTVSGNTIYF
TGTGCCAGCAGTCGCCCGGACAGGACCGTCTCTGGAAACACCATATATTTT
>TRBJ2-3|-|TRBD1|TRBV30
CAWSKGTGGVSFVRDTQYF
TGTGCCTGGAGTAAAGGGACAGGGGGTGTTAGCTTTGTCCGGGATACGCAGTATTTT
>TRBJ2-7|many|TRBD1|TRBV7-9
CASSRGTGLYEQYF
TGTGCCAGCAGCCGGGGGACAGGGCTCTACGAGCAGTACTTC
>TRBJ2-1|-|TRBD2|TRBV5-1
CASSLEVAGGYNEQFF
TGCGCCAGCAGCTTGGAGGTAGCGGGGGGATACAATGAGCAGTTCTTC
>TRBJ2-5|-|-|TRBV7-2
CASSLGIQETQYF
TGTGCCAGCAGCTTAGGTATCCAAGAGACCCAGTACTTC
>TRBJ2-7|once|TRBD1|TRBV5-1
CASSTWTGISYEQYF
TGCGCCAGCAGCACCTGGACAGGGATCTCCTACGAGCAGTACTTC
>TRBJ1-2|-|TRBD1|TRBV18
CASSLKQGSDYGYTF
TGTGCCAGCTCACTTAAACAGGGGAGCGACTATGGCTACACCTTC
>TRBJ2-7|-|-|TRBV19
CASSIIAGWDEQYF
TGTGCCAGTAGTATAATTGCGGGCTGGGACGAGCAGTACTTC
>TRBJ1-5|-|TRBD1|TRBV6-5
CATSPQGDGPQHF
TGTGCCACCTCGCCACAGGGGGACGGTCCCCAGCATTTT
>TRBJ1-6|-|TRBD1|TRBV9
CASQKDRGLGPLHF
TGTGCCAGCCAGAAAGACAGGGGGCTAGGACCCCTCCACTTT
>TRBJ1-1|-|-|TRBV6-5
CASRNTRGGTEAFF
TGTGCCAGCAGAAATACCAGGGGTGGTACTGAAGCTTTCTTT
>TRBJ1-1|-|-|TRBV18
CASSPEEGGAAFF
TGTGCCAGCTCACCAGAAGAGGGAGGGGCAGCTTTCTTT
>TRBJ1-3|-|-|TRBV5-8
CASSFIADASSGNTIYF
TGTGCCAGCAGCTTCATAGCCGACGCCAGCTCTGGAAACACCATATATTTT
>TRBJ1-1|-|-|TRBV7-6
CASSLAGGGTEAFF
TGTGCCAGCAGCTTAGCGGGCGGGGGCACTGAAGCTTTCTTT
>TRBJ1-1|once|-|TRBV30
CAWSGAVMNTEAFF
TGTGCCTGGAGTGGGGCAGTGATGAACACTGAAGCTTTCTTT
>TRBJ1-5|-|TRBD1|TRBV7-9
CASSLQGDQPQHF
TGTGCCAGCAGCTTACAGGGGGACCAGCCCCAGCATTTT
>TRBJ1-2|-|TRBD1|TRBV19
CASSPTDRVAGYTF
TGTGCCAGTAGCCCCACTGACAGGGTAGCTGGCTACACCTTC
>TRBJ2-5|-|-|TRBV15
CATSRSRRGVETQYF
TGTGCCACCAGCAGATCCCGGAGGGGAGTGGAGACCCAGTACTTC
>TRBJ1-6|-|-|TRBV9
CASSAATDSLPLHF
TGTGCCAGCAGCGCTGCTACGGACAGTCTGCCCCTCCACTTT